This T cell receptor beta chain was retrieved from a study of PD-L1 blockade in urothelial cancer. V lost 1 base and J 0 bases, leaving 10 bases between the germline ends. Per the germline V gene, CDR1 is SGHTA and CDR2 is FQGNSA. CDR3 length equals 15 residues. Here immunoSEQ multiplex PCR was the method, and the copy in TCRdb shows in-frame clones only, minus some. The repertoire consists of some 120,000 clones, with 85% to 95% occurring once and the leading ten covering 3.5% to 4.5%. Time point of the sample: peripheral blood 6 weeks after treatment start. Anywhere from 1 to 8 samples came from each patient, spanning pretreatment and on-treatment.

The specimen comprised PBMCs, sampled around atezolizumab (anti-PD-L1) treatment. The chain links TRBV7-2 to TRBJ2-7; D ambiguous. The clonotype was recovered from a man aged 55 to 69 with urothelial cancer. The CDR3, as DNA: TGTGCCAGCAGCTTAGGCCAGGTCAGCTCCTACGAGCAGTACTTC. It codes for CASSLGQVSSYEQYF.